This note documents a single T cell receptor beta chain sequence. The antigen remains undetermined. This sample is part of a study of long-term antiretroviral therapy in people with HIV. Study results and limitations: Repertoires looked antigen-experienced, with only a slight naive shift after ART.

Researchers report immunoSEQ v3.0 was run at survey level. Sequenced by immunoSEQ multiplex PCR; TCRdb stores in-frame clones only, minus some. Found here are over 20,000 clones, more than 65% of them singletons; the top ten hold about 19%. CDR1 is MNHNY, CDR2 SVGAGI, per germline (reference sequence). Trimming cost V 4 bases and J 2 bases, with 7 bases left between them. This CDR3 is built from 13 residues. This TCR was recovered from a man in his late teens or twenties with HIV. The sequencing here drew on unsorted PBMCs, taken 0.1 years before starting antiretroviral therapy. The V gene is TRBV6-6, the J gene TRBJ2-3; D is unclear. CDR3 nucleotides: TGTGCCAGCAGTTCGGTAAACACAGATACGCAGTATTTT. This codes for CASSSVNTDTQYF.